A single sample is the source of the 14 T cell receptor beta chains below, sequenced in a study of CD8+ T cells in alopecia areata (dated by TCRdb to between 2018 and 2020). Library creation used the immunoSEQ multiplex PCR assay. For TCR sequencing, RNA was extracted from every sample and reverse transcribed into cDNA to serve as template. TCRdb carries this immuneACCESS record with in-frame sequences only. Its versions omit some clonotypes, under half of them owing to an unresolved V gene in the studies checked, with the rest unexplained. Within this sample are about 120,000 clones, with roughly 68% of them counted one time only. The top ten clonotypes cover around 2.7% of the sample. The sample taken for sequencing was CD4+ T cells sorted from blood. The receptor source for this set is a human donor in good health.

The genes are TRBV4-2 and TRBJ2-5; perhaps D is TRBD1 or TRBD2 (5 bases each). The CDR3 is 14 residues long. V was trimmed by 4 bases and J by 4 bases, leaving 13 bases between them. CDR1 is LGHNA and CDR2 is YNFKEQ in the germline V gene. In DNA form, the CDR3 reads TGTGCCAGCAGCCTCCCCGGGGCAAGAGAGACCCAGTACTTC. It yields the protein CASSLPGARETQYF.

In this sample, this clone turned up a few times. The chain employs TRBV29-1 and TRBJ2-1; possibly TRBD1 or TRBD2 for D (6 bases each). This CDR3 contains 18 residues. The germline CDR1 and CDR2 sequences are SQVTM and ANQGSEA. Trimming pared 2 bases from V and 0 bases from J, leaving 20 bases between. This CDR3 is CSVERSSGALSSYNEQFF. In nucleotides, the CDR3 is TGCAGCGTTGAACGCTCCTCGGGGGCTCTCAGCTCCTACAATGAGCAGTTCTTC.

This chain connects TRBV29-1 to TRBJ2-1; a weak D match, TRBD1 (6 bases). V lost 4 bases to trimming and J lost 2 bases, with 15 bases between them. CDR3 size: 15 residues. Germline V gives CDR1 SQVTM, CDR2 ANQGSEA. CDR3 in amino acids: CSVGGRRTAYNEQFF. For the CDR3, the DNA is TGCAGCGTTGGAGGTCGCCGGACAGCCTACAATGAGCAGTTCTTC.

This clone was detected once. The chain recombines TRBV29-1 with TRBJ1-2; TRBD1 matches 8 bases. Germline V gene lookup returns CDR1 SQVTM and CDR2 ANQGSEA. Losses at the gene ends were 7 bases for V and 8 bases for J; bases not matched to a gene: 6. The CDR3 spans 11 residues. CDR3 nucleotides: TGCAGCGGCGACAGGGGCGGAGGCTACACCTTC. Encoded protein: CSGDRGGGYTF. The whole variable domain, remainder taken from reference TRBV29-1 and TRBJ1-2, is SAVISQKPSRDICQRGTSLTIQCQVDSQVTMMFWYRQQPGQSLTLIATANQGSEATYESGFVIDKFPISRPNLTFSTLTVSNMSPEDSSIYLCSGDRGGGYTFGSGTRLTVV.

The chain has TRBV5-1 and TRBJ2-7; a possible D gene is TRBD2 (5 bases). There are 15 residues in the CDR3. From germline, CDR1 is SGHRS and CDR2 YFSETQ. The germline V and J ends were trimmed by 4 bases and 4 bases, with 18 bases remaining between them. DNA for the CDR3: TGCGCCAGCAGCCCCAATCCGGGAAGGAGTTACGAGCAGTACTTC. Protein sequence: CASSPNPGRSYEQYF.

The chain is built from TRBV6-1 and TRBJ1-1; D gene unclear. This CDR3 has 13 amino acids. Germline V gene lookup returns CDR1 MNHNS and CDR2 SASEGT. V shed 6 bases and J shed 5 bases, with 13 bases lying between them. Here the CDR3 reads CASRDRRETEAFF. CDR3 sequence (DNA): TGTGCCAGCAGGGACCGGAGAGAGACTGAAGCTTTCTTT.

V and J are TRBV25-1 and TRBJ2-7, with a possible D match to TRBD1 (5 bases). The CDR3 extends over 12 amino acids. Germline values: CDR1 MGHDK, CDR2 SYGVNS. Trimming pared 4 bases from V and 4 bases from J, leaving 8 bases between. CDR3 DNA sequence: TGTGCCAGCAGTGGGCAGGGATACGAGCAGTACTTC. It is translated as CASSGQGYEQYF.

The chain combines TRBV7-9 with TRBJ1-1; D gene unclear. The CDR3 sequence is 15 residues long. Germline-derived CDR1 and CDR2 are SEHNR and FQNEAQ (reference sequence). The V gene lost 4 bases and the J gene lost 0 bases, with 12 bases spanning the gap. The CDR3 here is CASSSSGVVNTEAFF. DNA for the CDR3: TGTGCCAGCAGCTCCTCAGGAGTAGTGAACACTGAAGCTTTCTTT.

The chain carries TRBV4-2 and TRBJ1-1; D is undetermined. Germline V gene data show CDR1 as LGHNA and CDR2 as YNFKEQ. Trimming left V 0 bases short and J 5 bases short, with 13 bases between. The CDR3 contains 15 residues. CDR3: CASSQDNVLATEAFF. In DNA, the CDR3 is TGTGCCAGCAGCCAAGATAATGTACTAGCGACTGAAGCTTTCTTT.

This clone came up a few times. This chain connects TRBV4-2 to TRBJ2-7, with D perhaps matching TRBD2 (6 bases). The CDR3 contains 15 residues. Between the trimmed V and J ends, which lost 0 bases and 6 bases, there was a span of 15 bases. Per germline, CDR1 LGHNA and CDR2 YNFKEQ. CDR3 DNA: TGTGCCAGCAGCCAAGAGTTAATGGGAGGCTCCGAGCAGTACTTC. This codes for CASSQELMGGSEQYF.

V usage is TRBV29-1 and J usage is TRBJ1-2; TRBD1 matches at 11 bases. From germline, CDR1 is SQVTM and CDR2 ANQGSEA. V lost 7 bases and J lost 8; bases outside the gene matches: 9. The CDR3 extends over 13 amino acids. CDR3: CSAGQGAMGGYTF. Written as DNA, the CDR3 is TGCAGCGCAGGACAGGGGGCTATGGGAGGCTACACCTTC.

The chain links TRBV25-1 to TRBJ2-2; D is unclear. The V gene's germline CDR1 is MGHDK and CDR2 SYGVNS. Between the trimmed V and J ends, which lost 7 bases and 6 bases, there was a span of 9 bases. The CDR3 extends over 12 amino acids. This chain's CDR3 is CASTKGSGELFF. Here the CDR3 DNA reads TGTGCCAGCACCAAAGGATCCGGGGAGCTGTTTTTT.

The V and J genes are TRBV23-1 and TRBJ1-6, with 7 bases aligning to TRBD1. TRBV23-1 carries the ORF label, with uncertain function. Trimming at V came to 8 bases and at J to 5 bases, leaving 3 bases not matched to a gene. This CDR3 contains 13 residues. The DNA of the CDR3 is TGCGCCAGCCAGACAGGGCATAATTCACCCCTCCACTTT. Translated, it gives CASQTGHNSPLHF.

The chain carries TRBV18 and TRBJ1-2, with 7 bases lining up with TRBD1. The V segment lost 1 base and the J segment 4 bases; nucleotides outside the gene matches: 15. The CDR3 is 18 amino acids. Per the germline V gene, CDR1 is KGHSH and CDR2 is LQKENI. The CDR3 protein is CASSPLSSLDRDSYGYTF. CDR3 in DNA: TGTGCCAGCTCACCACTTAGCTCGTTAGACAGGGACTCCTATGGCTACACCTTC.